The 3 T cell receptor beta chains listed next were all sequenced from one sample in a study of CD8 T cells in Susac syndrome. RNA was extracted with the RNeasy kit, and a quantity of about 0.5 to 1 ug was reverse transcribed using random hexamers. From the immunoSEQ multiplex PCR reads, TCRdb called clonotypes with MiXCR, one entry per CDR3 protein. This sample has 330,000 or so distinct CDR3 sequences, with roughly 85% found just once. Sample: CD8+ T cells from PBMCs. The receptors come from a human donor with multiple sclerosis.

The CDR3 sequence is CASSLDGVADTQYF. The CDR3 region has the DNA TGTGCCAGCAGTTTAGACGGGGTCGCAGATACGCAGTATTTT. The chain is built from TRBV12-3 or TRBV12-4 and TRBJ2-3; a possible D gene is TRBD2 (5 bases). The CDR3 sequence is 14 residues long. V shed 1 base and J shed 4 bases, with 9 bases lying between them.

The genes are TRBV6-2 or TRBV6-3 and TRBJ2-3; 8 nucleotides line up with TRBD2. V lost 5 bases and J lost 0; bases outside the gene matches: 10. CDR1 and CDR2 (germline): MNHEY, SVGEGT. The CDR3 sequence is 17 residues long. For the CDR3, the DNA is TGTGCCAGCAGTGTTCTTGCGGGGGGACCTAGCACAGATACGCAGTATTTT. As protein: CASSVLAGGPSTDTQYF.

The chain carries TRBV16 and TRBJ1-2; the match to TRBD1 covers 9 bases. The J segment lost 6 bases and the V segment lost 4 bases, leaving 9 bases of the junction unmatched. This CDR3 region has 15 residues. Germline lookup yields CDR1 KGHSY and CDR2 FQNENV. The CDR3 loop reads CASSPPSWTGDGYTF. Written as DNA, the CDR3 is TGTGCCAGCAGCCCGCCGTCCTGGACAGGGGATGGCTACACCTTC.